Below are 4 T cell receptor beta chains sequenced from a single sample in a study of Tregs in tolerant kidney transplant recipients. Assay: immunoSEQ multiplex PCR; the TCRdb copy retains only in-frame clones and omits some. The data contain about 240,000 clones, 65% to 85% of them singletons. Sequenced: CD4+ T cells from blood. These receptors were obtained from a human donor in good health.

The V gene is TRBV19, the J gene TRBJ2-7; 9 bases agree with TRBD1. Germline V gives CDR1 LNHDA, CDR2 SQIVND (reference sequence). The CDR3 consists of 14 residues. Trimming cost V 5 bases and J 4 bases; bases outside gene matches: 6. The CDR3 DNA is TGTGCCAGTAGTCCCGGGACAGGGTGGTACGAGCAGTACTTC. Its protein is CASSPGTGWYEQYF.

The rearrangement joins TRBV18 to TRBJ1-4; the match to TRBD1 covers 7 bases. CDR1 is KGHSH, CDR2 LQKENI, per germline. This CDR3 has 16 amino acids. V was clipped by 4 bases and J by 5 bases; unmatched bases: 10. The CDR3 DNA follows: TGTGCCAGCTCACTGGCTAGGACAGGCCTAAATGAAAAACTGTTTTTT. It specifies CASSLARTGLNEKLFF. Variable domain in full (rest from reference TRBV18 and TRBJ1-4): NAGVMQNPRHLVRRRGQEARLRCSPMKGHSHVYWYRQLPEEGLKFMVYLQKENIIDESGMPKERFSAEFPKEGPSILRIQQVVRGDSAAYFCASSLARTGLNEKLFFGSGTQLSVL.

The chain combines TRBV25-1 with TRBJ2-1, with TRBD2 matching over 13 bases. This CDR3 has 18 residues. Trimming removed 0 bases from V and 7 bases from J; junction bases left unmatched: 9. Germline-derived CDR1 and CDR2 are MGHDK and SYGVNS. CDR3 DNA sequence: TGTGCCAGCAGTGAATACCGGACTAGCGGGAGTCTTTTAAATGAGCAGTTCTTC. Its protein product is CASSEYRTSGSLLNEQFF.

The rearrangement joins TRBV29-1 to TRBJ1-1; 7 bases line up with TRBD1. The CDR3 length is 12 residues. Per the germline V gene, CDR1 is SQVTM and CDR2 is ANQGSEA. V trimming: 7 bases; J trimming: 7 bases; junction bases outside the gene matches: 9. CDR3 in amino acids: CSASTGPYEAFF. The CDR3 DNA sequence: TGCAGCGCCTCGACAGGGCCCTATGAAGCTTTCTTT.